What follows are 21 T cell receptor beta chains derived from one specimen sequenced in a study of T cell responses to AZD1222 COVID-19 vaccine. Repertoires were generated with immunoSEQ multiplex PCR, while TCRdb's copy carries only in-frame clones and drops some. The top ten clones hold around 3.1% of a sample with around 110,000 clones, approximately 92% of them seen once. Sequences were derived from peripheral blood, sampled on day 0 of AZD1222 vaccination. These receptor sequences come from an adult in good health.

The CDR3 protein is CAISGGRGQQFF. DNA of the CDR3: TGTGCCATCAGTGGAGGACGGGGCCAGCAGTTCTTC. The chain combines TRBV10-3 with TRBJ2-1; D could derive from TRBD1 or TRBD2 (5 bases each). Per the germline V gene, CDR1 is ENHRY and CDR2 is SYGVKD. V lost 4 bases and J lost 11, with 12 bases in between. This CDR3 has 12 amino acids.

V gene TRBV7-9 combines with J gene TRBJ2-5; D uncertain. The germline V gene has CDR1 SEHNR and CDR2 FQNEAQ (reference sequence). The CDR3 covers 15 residues. Trimming stripped 3 bases from V and 5 bases from J, with 16 bases between. CDR3 residues: CASSLRSSGQETQYF. CDR3 bases: TGTGCCAGCAGCTTGCGGTCTTCCGGTCAGGAGACCCAGTACTTC.

This clone was seen just once. The chain has TRBV7-9 and TRBJ2-4; D is tentatively TRBD1 or TRBD2 (5 bases each). This CDR3 is built from 18 residues. The germline V and J ends were trimmed by 1 base and 0 bases, with 16 bases remaining between them. Germline CDR1 and CDR2: SEHNR and FQNEAQ (reference sequence). The CDR3 nucleotides read TGTGCCAGCAGCTTAGATCGGCCGGGACCGAAAGCCAAAAACATTCAGTACTTC. Translation: CASSLDRPGPKAKNIQYF.

The rearrangement joins TRBV29-1 to TRBJ2-4, with D perhaps being TRBD1 or TRBD2 (5 bases each). The V gene lost 3 bases and the J gene lost 0 bases, with 6 bases spanning the gap. The germline CDR1 and CDR2 sequences are SQVTM and ANQGSEA. CDR3 length: 13 amino acids. The CDR3 protein is CSVEGRAKNIQYF. The CDR3 DNA is TGCAGCGTTGAGGGACGAGCCAAAAACATTCAGTACTTC.

Only one count was recorded for this clone. This chain connects TRBV12-3 or TRBV12-4 to TRBJ2-7, with 8 bases identical to TRBD1. Trimming at V came to 7 bases and at J to 6 bases, leaving 8 bases not matched to a gene. The CDR3 has 13 amino acids. The DNA for the CDR3 is TGTGCCAGCACCACAGGACAGGGAATCGAGCAGTACTTC. Protein sequence: CASTTGQGIEQYF.

The V gene is TRBV7-2, the J gene TRBJ1-1; 9 nucleotides match TRBD1. Germline V gives CDR1 SGHTA, CDR2 FQGNSA. The CDR3 extends over 14 amino acids. V dropped 3 bases and J dropped 3; count of bases not matched to a gene: 2. DNA of the CDR3: TGTGCCAGCAGCTTTCGGACAGGGGACACTGAAGCTTTCTTT. Protein: CASSFRTGDTEAFF. Complete variable domain (other parts from reference TRBV7-2 and TRBJ1-1): GAGVSQSPSNKVTEKGKDVELRCDPISGHTALYWYRQSLGQGLEFLIYFQGNSAPDKSGLPSDRFSAERTGGSVSTLTIQRTQQEDSAVYLCASSFRTGDTEAFFGQGTRLTVV.

V and J are TRBV19 and TRBJ2-7; perhaps TRBD2 as D (5 bases). Germline loops: CDR1 LNHDA, CDR2 SQIVND (reference sequence). The CDR3 loop spans 17 amino acids. Trimming shortened V by 6 bases and J by 6 bases, and 27 bases separated the two germline ends. In DNA, the CDR3 is TGTGCCAGTAGGGACGGGCAATCGGGTTCCTGGAGGAGCGAGCAGTACTTC. It translates to CASRDGQSGSWRSEQYF.

The chain carries TRBV5-5 and TRBJ1-2, with D perhaps TRBD1 (5 bases). Between the trimmed V and J ends, which lost 0 bases and 8 bases, there was a span of 11 bases. This CDR3 region has 13 residues. Germline CDR1 reads SGHKS; CDR2 reads YYEKEE (reference sequence). The CDR3 DNA reads TGTGCCAGCAGCTTGGTTGGAGACAGCGGCTACACCTTC. Encoded protein: CASSLVGDSGYTF. Based on the CDR3 plus reference TRBV5-5 and TRBJ1-2, the full variable domain is DAGVTQSPTHLIKTRGQQVTLRCSPISGHKSVSWYQQVLGQGPQFIFQYYEKEERGRGNFPDRFSARQFPNYSSELNVNALLLGDSALYLCASSLVGDSGYTFGSGTRLTVV.

The chain carries TRBV6-2 or TRBV6-3 and TRBJ1-5; TRBD1 agrees at 10 bases. This CDR3 spans 17 amino acids. Germline V gene data show CDR1 as MNHEY and CDR2 as SVGEGT. Germline trimming cut 2 bases from V and 2 bases from J; bases unmatched to any gene: 6. In DNA, the CDR3 is TGTGCCAGCAGTTACCCTCCCGGACAGGGGGGCAATCAGCCCCAGCATTTT. Translating it yields CASSYPPGQGGNQPQHF.

V gene TRBV7-3 combines with J gene TRBJ1-6; D is undetermined. Trimming stripped 5 bases from V and 11 bases from J, with 13 bases between. The CDR3 consists of 13 residues. Germline V CDR1 and CDR2: SGHTA, FQGTGA. CDR3 loop: CASSMTGSTPLHF. As DNA, the CDR3 is TGTGCCAGCAGCATGACTGGGAGCACACCCCTCCACTTT.

This clone was found once. The rearrangement uses TRBV6-4 and TRBJ1-5; 8 nucleotides match TRBD1. CDR3 length: 13 amino acids. V lost 4 bases to trimming and J lost 6 bases; unmatched junction nucleotides: 2. Germline CDR1 MRHNA, CDR2 SNTAGT. The CDR3: CASSAGQGQPQHF. The CDR3 region has the DNA TGTGCCAGCAGTGCTGGACAGGGTCAGCCCCAGCATTTT.

The chain joins TRBV7-2 to TRBJ2-7, with 7 nucleotides matching TRBD2. CDR1 SGHTA and CDR2 FQGNSA come from the germline V gene. The ends lost 6 bases at V and 3 bases at J; junction bases unmatched: 11. The CDR3 extends over 15 amino acids. CDR3 nucleotides: TGTGCCAGCAGTCCTAGCGGAAGTTACAACTACGAGCAGTACTTC. Amino acids: CASSPSGSYNYEQYF.

The rearrangement joins TRBV6-2 or TRBV6-3 to TRBJ1-2, with D perhaps TRBD1 (5 bases). V was shortened by 6 bases and J by 4 bases, with 21 bases between the two germline ends. From germline, CDR1 is MNHEY and CDR2 SVGEGT. This CDR3 spans 16 amino acids. CDR3 DNA: TGTGCCAGCAGCCTTCCCCCATCTCGAGGGACCTATGGCTACACCTTC. This encodes CASSLPPSRGTYGYTF.

The sample holds a few counts of this clone. This rearrangement joins TRBV11-1 to TRBJ2-5, with D perhaps assigned TRBD1 or TRBD2 (5 bases each). V was clipped by 4 bases and J by 9 bases, with 18 bases between them. The CDR3 has 14 residues. CDR1 is SGHAT, CDR2 FQDESV, per germline (reference sequence). CDR3 sequence (DNA): TGTGCCAGCAGCTCCTCGGACGGGGCCCGGCCCCAGTACTTC. This codes for CASSSSDGARPQYF. The full variable domain, completed using reference TRBV11-1 and TRBJ2-5, is EAEVAQSPRYKITEKSQAVAFWCDPISGHATLYWYRQILGQGPELLVQFQDESVVDDSQLPKDRFSAERLKGVDSTLKIQPAELGDSAMYLCASSSSDGARPQYFGPGTRLLVL.

The chain has TRBV5-1 and TRBJ2-2; D remains ambiguous. The V end lost 3 bases, the J end lost 1 base, and 4 bases lay between the germline ends. The CDR3 consists of 13 residues. Per germline, CDR1 SGHRS and CDR2 YFSETQ. The CDR3 DNA follows: TGCGCCAGCAGCTCACAGAACACCGGGGAGCTGTTTTTT. This gives the protein CASSSQNTGELFF.

This clone was observed a handful of times. J is TRBJ1-5 and V is TRBV19; tentatively, D is TRBD1 (6 bases). Trimming stripped 5 bases from V and 2 bases from J, with 16 bases between. The CDR3 length is 16 residues. Germline V gene lookup returns CDR1 LNHDA and CDR2 SQIVND (reference sequence). The CDR3 region is CASSGGVGAGNQPQHF. The CDR3 nucleotides are TGTGCCAGTAGTGGGGGCGTGGGGGCCGGCAATCAGCCCCAGCATTTT. The entire variable domain, with the rest obtained from reference TRBV19 and TRBJ1-5, is as follows: DGGITQSPKYLFRKEGQNVTLSCEQNLNHDAMYWYRQDPGQGLRLIYYSQIVNDFQKGDIAEGYSVSREKKESFPLTVTSAQKNPTAFYLCASSGGVGAGNQPQHFGDGTRLSIL.

The chain carries TRBV6-5 and TRBJ1-2; D unresolved. The CDR3 consists of 14 residues. Germline V CDR1 and CDR2: MNHEY, SVGAGI. The ends were cut back, 4 bases at V and 4 bases at J, with 13 bases in the middle. The CDR3 loop is CASSSRHPSYGYTF. CDR3 in DNA: TGTGCCAGCAGTTCCCGCCACCCGAGCTATGGCTACACCTTC.

This chain connects TRBV7-3 to TRBJ2-1; 13 bases are a match to TRBD2. The CDR3 sequence is 17 residues long. Germline loops: CDR1 SGHTA, CDR2 FQGTGA. The V and J ends lost 2 bases and 3 bases, in that order; junction bases with no gene match: 4. CDR3 protein: CASSLGTSGNSYNEQFF. CDR3 nucleotide sequence: TGTGCCAGCAGCTTAGGGACTAGCGGGAATAGCTACAATGAGCAGTTCTTC. The full variable domain, its missing parts supplied by reference TRBV7-3 and TRBJ2-1, is GAGVSQTPSNKVTEKGKYVELRCDPISGHTALYWYRQSLGQGPEFLIYFQGTGAADDSGLPNDRFFAVRPEGSVSTLKIQRTERGDSAVYLCASSLGTSGNSYNEQFFGPGTRLTVL.

The gene calls are TRBV7-9 and TRBJ2-1, with D perhaps TRBD2 (6 bases). From germline, CDR1 is SEHNR and CDR2 FQNEAQ (reference sequence). The CDR3 length is 12 residues. The V end lost 3 bases, the J end lost 9 bases, and 9 bases lay between the germline ends. The DNA for the CDR3 is TGTGCCAGCAGCTTGATGGGGGGTGAGCAGTTCTTC. Translating it yields CASSLMGGEQFF.

The chain links TRBV27 to TRBJ2-7; 11 bases fit TRBD2. Germline lookup yields CDR1 MNHEY and CDR2 SMNVEV (reference sequence). The V gene end was trimmed by 10 bases and the J gene end by 6 bases; junction bases not matched to a gene: 14. The CDR3 contains 15 residues. The CDR3: CATCSTSGSSSEQYF. The CDR3 DNA is TGTGCCACCTGTTCCACTAGCGGGAGTTCGTCCGAGCAGTACTTC.

The chain has TRBV9 and TRBJ2-2; D unresolved. This CDR3 contains 15 residues. Trimming left V 3 bases short and J 2 bases short, with 11 bases between. The germline V gene has CDR1 SGDLS and CDR2 YYNGEE. CDR3 bases: TGTGCCAGCAGCGCCCCTGTTGATAACACCGGGGAGCTGTTTTTT. It codes for CASSAPVDNTGELFF.